These 25 T cell receptor beta chains were sequenced from one sample in a study of PD-L1 blockade in urothelial cancer. Time point of the sample: pretreatment peripheral blood. Repertoires were generated with immunoSEQ multiplex PCR, while TCRdb's copy carries only in-frame clones and drops some. The sample shows tens of thousands of clones, 80% of them seen only once. The sample here was PBMCs, taken around atezolizumab (anti-PD-L1) treatment. The source is a man aged 60 to 75 with urothelial cancer.

The chain joins TRBV29-1 to TRBJ2-7; 8 nucleotides match TRBD1. The V gene end was trimmed by 4 bases and the J gene end by 4 bases; junction bases not matched to a gene: 6. Germline CDR1 and CDR2: SQVTM and ANQGSEA. CDR3 length: 13 residues. The CDR3 spells CSVVPRGHYEQYF. DNA for the CDR3: TGCAGCGTTGTTCCCAGGGGGCATTACGAGCAGTACTTC.

The gene calls are TRBV21-1 and TRBJ2-1; whether TRBD2, the table's D call, matches the DNA was not checked. TRBV21-1 is noted as a pseudogene. This CDR3 region has 17 residues. The CDR3 DNA reads TGTGCCAGCAGCCGGTTGGGGGACAGCGGGAGGGGGACTGAGCAGTTCTTC. Translation: CASSRLGDSGRGTEQFF.

V and J are TRBV11-2 and TRBJ2-3, with 12 bases fitting TRBD2. Germline V lookup: CDR1 SGHAT, CDR2 FQNNGV. The V segment lost 8 bases and the J segment 5 bases; nucleotides outside the gene matches: 8. The CDR3 contains 15 residues. In nucleotides, the CDR3 is TGTGCCAGCGAACCGGGACTAGCGGGTAGAGATACGCAGTATTTT. It yields the protein CASEPGLAGRDTQYF.

This clone was found a few times. The chain employs TRBV5-6 and TRBJ1-3, with 8 bases fitting TRBD1. CDR1 is SGHDT, CDR2 YYEEEE, per germline. CDR3 length equals 16 residues. Losses at the gene ends were 2 bases for V and 0 bases for J; bases not matched to a gene: 4. DNA of the CDR3: TGTGCCAGCAGCTTACGGGACAGGCGCTCTGGAAACACCATATATTTT. It translates to CASSLRDRRSGNTIYF. Together with reference TRBV5-6 and TRBJ1-3, the CDR3 gives the full variable domain: DAGVTQSPTHLIKTRGQQVTLRCSPKSGHDTVSWYQQALGQGPQFIFQYYEEEERQRGNFPDRFSGHQFPNYSSELNVNALLLGDSALYLCASSLRDRRSGNTIYFGEGSWLTVV.

The chain is built from TRBV2 and TRBJ2-1; TRBD2 aligns across 7 bases. Germline trimming cut 4 bases from V and 7 bases from J; bases unmatched to any gene: 4. CDR1 is SNHLY and CDR2 is FYNNEI in the germline V gene. CDR3 length: 13 amino acids. CDR3 residues: CASSVGTNNEQFF. The CDR3 region has the DNA TGTGCCAGCAGTGTTGGGACTAATAATGAGCAGTTCTTC.

The chain links TRBV28 to TRBJ2-7; TRBD1 aligns across 7 bases. The CDR3 has 15 amino acids. Per germline, CDR1 MDHEN and CDR2 SYDVKM. The trim removed 5 bases at V and 2 bases at J, leaving 9 bases unmatched. As DNA, the CDR3 is TGTGCCAGCAGTGAAGGGACAGTAAGGGCCTACGAGCAGTACTTC. Its translation is CASSEGTVRAYEQYF. The full variable domain, with the rest looked up from reference TRBV28 and TRBJ2-7, is DVKVTQSSRYLVKRTGEKVFLECVQDMDHENMFWYRQDPGLGLRLIYFSYDVKMKEKGDIPEGYSVSREKKERFSLILESASTNQTSMYLCASSEGTVRAYEQYFGPGTRLTVT.

V usage is TRBV7-2 and J usage is TRBJ1-1, with 8 bases fitting TRBD1. With 2 bases clipped from V and 4 bases from J, the junction kept 3 bases outside the gene matches. Germline V gene lookup returns CDR1 SGHTA and CDR2 FQGNSA. The CDR3 length is 14 residues. Written as DNA, the CDR3 is TGTGCCAGCAGCTTAAGTACAGGGGGCACTGAAGCTTTCTTT. This sequence encodes CASSLSTGGTEAFF.

This chain connects TRBV6-5 to TRBJ2-7; TRBD1 aligns across 8 bases. Germline-derived CDR1 and CDR2 are MNHEY and SVGAGI. V shed 4 bases and J 0 bases; nucleotides not matched to a gene: 2. CDR3 length: 14 amino acids. DNA for the CDR3: TGTGCCAGCAGTTCCGGACAGGGCTCCTACGAGCAGTACTTC. Residues: CASSSGQGSYEQYF.

This clone was recorded a few times. This chain connects TRBV7-2 to TRBJ1-4; D unresolved. Germline V gene lookup returns CDR1 SGHTA and CDR2 FQGNSA. Deletions cut 2 bases from V and 8 bases from J, with 15 bases between. The CDR3 has 15 residues. The CDR3 loop reads CASSLSKGAREKLFF. CDR3 bases: TGTGCCAGCAGCTTAAGCAAGGGAGCTAGGGAAAAACTGTTTTTT. Supplemented by reference TRBV7-2 and TRBJ1-4, the full variable domain reads GAGVSQSPSNKVTEKGKDVELRCDPISGHTALYWYRQSLGQGLEFLIYFQGNSAPDKSGLPSDRFSAERTGGSVSTLTIQRTQQEDSAVYLCASSLSKGAREKLFFGSGTQLSVL.

The rearrangement joins TRBV28 to TRBJ2-7, with 8 bases lining up with TRBD1. With V trimmed by 4 bases and J by 9 bases, 5 bases remained unmatched. Germline V gene lookup returns CDR1 MDHEN and CDR2 SYDVKM. There are 12 residues in the CDR3. CDR3 nucleotides: TGTGCCAGCAGTTACTTACAGGGGGGGCAGTACTTC. As protein: CASSYLQGGQYF.

A single count supports this clone. The chain joins TRBV28 to TRBJ1-2; maybe TRBD1 (5 bases). CDR1 is MDHEN and CDR2 is SYDVKM in the germline V gene. The CDR3 consists of 14 residues. Trimming shortened V by 2 bases and J by 4 bases, and 11 bases separated the two germline ends. This chain's CDR3 is CASSLGGASYGYTF. Written as DNA, the CDR3 is TGTGCCAGCAGTTTAGGTGGGGCGAGCTATGGCTACACCTTC.

The chain carries TRBV11-2 and TRBJ2-3, with 9 bases lining up with TRBD2. CDR1 is SGHAT, CDR2 FQNNGV, per germline. There are 15 residues in the CDR3. The V segment lost 5 bases and the J segment 4 bases; nucleotides outside the gene matches: 7. This chain's CDR3 is CASSLRTSEADTQYF. CDR3 bases: TGTGCCAGCAGCCTCAGGACTAGCGAGGCAGATACGCAGTATTTT.

The chain couples TRBV6-5 to TRBJ1-6, with 7 bases aligning to TRBD1. Germline lookup yields CDR1 MNHEY and CDR2 SVGAGI. The V and J ends lost 2 bases and 10 bases, in that order; junction bases with no gene match: 11. This CDR3 is 16 amino acids long. CDR3 amino acids: CASSYPSAGGYSPLHF. Written as DNA, the CDR3 is TGTGCCAGCAGTTACCCGTCGGCAGGGGGTTACTCACCCCTCCACTTT.

The CDR3 DNA reads as TGTGCCAGCAGCCAAGATCTGGCCCCTGGAGCTTTCTTT. Translating gives CASSQDLAPGAFF. The V call is TRBV14, the J call TRBJ1-1; D ambiguous. Germline-derived CDR1 and CDR2 are SGHDN and FVKESK. V was shortened by 0 bases and J by 10 bases, with 12 bases between the two germline ends. The CDR3 contains 13 residues.

The chain links TRBV7-6 to TRBJ1-1; 7 positions match TRBD1. This CDR3 spans 16 amino acids. Germline-derived CDR1 and CDR2 are SGHVS and FNYEAQ. Trimming took 4 bases from V and 2 from J; bases not matched to a gene: 10. The CDR3 DNA follows: TGTGCCAGCAGCTCTCAAACGGGGACAGCCAACACTGAAGCTTTCTTT. It is translated as CASSSQTGTANTEAFF.

The V gene is TRBV11-2, the J gene TRBJ2-5; 7 bases line up with TRBD2. The CDR3 is 14 residues long. Losses at the gene ends were 5 bases for V and 5 bases for J; bases not matched to a gene: 8. Germline V CDR1 and CDR2: SGHAT, FQNNGV. CDR3 region: CASSNRGGGETQYF. CDR3 sequence (DNA): TGTGCCAGCAGCAACCGCGGCGGGGGTGAGACCCAGTACTTC.

V gene TRBV6-5 combines with J gene TRBJ1-3; D gene ambiguous. The germline V gene has CDR1 MNHEY and CDR2 SVGAGI. CDR3 length: 15 amino acids. V was cut by 0 bases and J by 0 bases, with 6 bases left in between. CDR3 bases: TGTGCCAGCAGTTACTCGAGGGACTCTGGAAACACCATATATTTT. Residues: CASSYSRDSGNTIYF.

The chain combines TRBV6-4 with TRBJ1-5; D may be TRBD1 (6 bases). Trimming left V 2 bases short and J 5 bases short, with 13 bases between. Looked up from germline, CDR1 is MRHNA and CDR2 is SNTAGT. The CDR3 loop spans 15 amino acids. The CDR3 is CASSDDRTEDQPQHF. The CDR3 coding sequence is TGTGCCAGCAGTGACGACAGGACGGAAGATCAGCCCCAGCATTTT.

V is TRBV29-1 and J is TRBJ2-2; 12 bases are shared with TRBD1. Per germline, CDR1 SQVTM and CDR2 ANQGSEA. CDR3 length equals 17 residues. The V and J ends lost 4 bases and 6 bases, in that order; junction bases with no gene match: 12. The CDR3 DNA reads as TGCAGCGTTGTAAGGACGAGGGACAGGGGGCGGCCCGGGGAGCTGTTTTTT. This sequence encodes CSVVRTRDRGRPGELFF.

The chain has TRBV14 and TRBJ2-1, with D perhaps matching TRBD2 (5 bases). This CDR3 is 16 amino acids long. Germline V gene data show CDR1 as SGHDN and CDR2 as FVKESK. Trimming took off 1 base at V and 8 bases at J, with 18 bases between the two ends. CDR3 sequence (DNA): TGTGCCAGCAGCCAAGTCCGCTCTCCGGGAATCTATGAGCAGTTCTTC. Residues: CASSQVRSPGIYEQFF.

This clone was counted a few times. CDR3 protein: CASSLEGGGSYGYTF. The CDR3 DNA is TGCGCCAGCAGCTTGGAGGGGGGCGGGAGCTATGGCTACACCTTC. J is TRBJ1-2 and V is TRBV5-1, with a weak D call TRBD1 (6 bases). Germline loops: CDR1 SGHRS, CDR2 YFSETQ. This CDR3 has 15 residues. Trimming shortened V by 0 bases and J by 4 bases, and 13 bases separated the two germline ends.

The V call is TRBV9, the J call TRBJ1-2; D might be TRBD1 (6 bases). The germline V gene encodes CDR1 SGDLS and CDR2 YYNGEE. The ends were cut back, 7 bases at V and 4 bases at J, with 14 bases in the middle. This CDR3 has 13 amino acids. CDR3 region: CASARTVSYGYTF. For the CDR3, the DNA is TGTGCCAGCGCCCGGACAGTCTCCTATGGCTACACCTTC.

The genes are TRBV6-1 and TRBJ2-5; D possibly corresponds to TRBD1 (5 bases). The germline V and J ends were trimmed by 2 bases and 4 bases, with 5 bases remaining between them. Germline CDR1 MNHNS, CDR2 SASEGT. The CDR3 consists of 12 residues. Here the CDR3 DNA reads TGTGCCAGCAGTGAAAGGGGAGAGACCCAGTACTTC. The encoded protein is CASSERGETQYF.

This chain links TRBV19 with TRBJ2-1; D is possibly TRBD2 (6 bases). CDR1 LNHDA and CDR2 SQIVND come from the germline V gene (reference sequence). The CDR3 totals 12 residues. The V gene lost 7 bases and the J gene lost 4 bases, with 8 bases spanning the gap. The CDR3, as DNA: TGTGCCAGTACCGGGGGTTACAATGAGCAGTTCTTC. It yields the protein CASTGGYNEQFF.

The V and J genes are TRBV4-1 and TRBJ2-1; 9 bases fit TRBD1. Germline assignment: CDR1 MGHRA and CDR2 YSYEKL. V shed 1 base and J 8 bases; nucleotides not matched to a gene: 3. The CDR3 has 14 residues. The CDR3 DNA reads as TGCGCCAGCAGCCAAGTTTACAGGGGGCATGAGCAGTTCTTC. Translation gives CASSQVYRGHEQFF.